The clone carrying this T cell receptor (beta chain) is medium-sized within its sample. The antigen is undetermined. Amplification from RNA transcripts yielded the TCR beta CDR3 regions. The first round was an RT-PCR with HTBI primers, and the second round was a multiplex PCR. TCRdb re-called the multiplex PCR reads with MiXCR, one entry per CDR3 protein. The table shows around 51,000 distinct CDR3 sequences, with around 50% occurring only once. Orbital computed tomography, thyroid ultrasound, TRAb, serum thyroxine and clinical symptoms formed the basis of diagnosis. The V gene's germline CDR1 is SNHLY and CDR2 FYNNEI. The CDR3 has 12 amino acids. The V end was cut by 4 bases, the J end by 4 bases, with 8 bases between. This record belongs to a study of Graves' ophthalmopathy and Graves' hyperthyroidism. Study conclusions and caveats: Most thyroid clonotypes with frequency above 0.001 were detected in blood too. From stable hyperthyroidism, ophthalmopathy was separated by a 13-signature model with about 88% sensitivity and around 80% specificity. Both a roughly 68% sensitivity and a 72.22% specificity characterized the model's predictions of ophthalmopathy progression.

Sequencing was performed on peripheral blood. The chain uses TRBV2 and TRBJ2-7; D call uncertain. This receptor was identified in an adult man with Graves' ophthalmopathy. This CDR3 is CASSALPYEQYF. The CDR3 DNA reads as TGTGCCAGCAGTGCCCTGCCTTACGAGCAGTACTTC.